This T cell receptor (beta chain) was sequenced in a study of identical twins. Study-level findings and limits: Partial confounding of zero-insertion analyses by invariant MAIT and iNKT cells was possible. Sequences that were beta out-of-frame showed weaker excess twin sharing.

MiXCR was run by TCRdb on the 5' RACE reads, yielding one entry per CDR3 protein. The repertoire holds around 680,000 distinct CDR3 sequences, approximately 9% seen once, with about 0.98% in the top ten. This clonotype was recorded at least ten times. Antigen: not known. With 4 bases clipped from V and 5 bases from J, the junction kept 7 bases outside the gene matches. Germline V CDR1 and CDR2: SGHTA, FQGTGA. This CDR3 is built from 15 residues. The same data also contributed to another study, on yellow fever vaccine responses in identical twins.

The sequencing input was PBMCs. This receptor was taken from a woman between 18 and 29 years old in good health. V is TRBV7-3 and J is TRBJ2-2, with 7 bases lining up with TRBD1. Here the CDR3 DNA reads TGTGCCAGCAGCTCGGGACAGTTGGGTACCGGGGAGCTGTTTTTT. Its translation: CASSSGQLGTGELFF.